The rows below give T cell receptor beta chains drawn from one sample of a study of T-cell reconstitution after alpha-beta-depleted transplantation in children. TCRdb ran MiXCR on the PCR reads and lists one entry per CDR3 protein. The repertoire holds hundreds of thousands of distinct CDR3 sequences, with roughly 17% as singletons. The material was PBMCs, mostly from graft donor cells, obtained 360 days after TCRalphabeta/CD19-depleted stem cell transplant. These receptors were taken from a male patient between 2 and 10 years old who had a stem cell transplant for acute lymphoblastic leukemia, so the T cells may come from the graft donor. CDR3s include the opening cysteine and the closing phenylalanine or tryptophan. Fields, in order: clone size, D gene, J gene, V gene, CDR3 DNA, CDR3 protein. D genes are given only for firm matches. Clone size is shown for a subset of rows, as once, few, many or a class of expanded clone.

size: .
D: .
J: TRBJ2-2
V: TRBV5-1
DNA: TGCGCCAGCAGCTTACAGGGAATTAGAACCGGGGAGCTGTTTTTT
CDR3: CASSLQGIRTGELFF

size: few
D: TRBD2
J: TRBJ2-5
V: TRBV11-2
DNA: TGTGCCAGCAGCTTCATGACTAGCGGGAGACGGGAGACCCAGTACTTC
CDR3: CASSFMTSGRRETQYF

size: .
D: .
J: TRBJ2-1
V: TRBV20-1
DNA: TGCAGTGCTAGGGGCAGGAAATCCTACAATGAGCAGTTCTTC
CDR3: CSARGRKSYNEQFF

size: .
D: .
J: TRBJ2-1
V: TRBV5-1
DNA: TGCGCCAGCAGCGGCGCCACAGGACACTCCTACAATGAGCAGTTCTTC
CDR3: CASSGATGHSYNEQFF

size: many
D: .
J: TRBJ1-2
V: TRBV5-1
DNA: TGCGCCAGCAGCTTGCCGACGGCAGGATCTAACTATGGCTACACCTTC
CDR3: CASSLPTAGSNYGYTF

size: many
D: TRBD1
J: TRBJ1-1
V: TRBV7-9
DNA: TGTGCCAGCAGCTCTAGGACAGGGGCAGGGCCAAACACTGAAGCTTTCTTT
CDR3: CASSSRTGAGPNTEAFF

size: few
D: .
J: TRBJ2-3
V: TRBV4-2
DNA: TGTGCCAGCAGCCAAAGGGGGCGGGAACACACAGATACGCAGTATTTT
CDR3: CASSQRGREHTDTQYF

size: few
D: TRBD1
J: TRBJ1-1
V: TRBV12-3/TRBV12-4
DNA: TGTGCCAGCACCATAGGGGCGGACAGGCCGGGAATAGCTTTCTTT
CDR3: CASTIGADRPGIAFF

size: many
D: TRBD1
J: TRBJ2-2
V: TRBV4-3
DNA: TGCGCCAGCGGGGGACAGGACACCGGGGAGCTGTTTTTT
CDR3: CASGGQDTGELFF

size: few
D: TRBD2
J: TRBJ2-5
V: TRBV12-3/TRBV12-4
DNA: TGTGCCAGCAGTTCTTGGGCGGGGGAGGGGGAGACCCAGTACTTC
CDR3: CASSSWAGEGETQYF

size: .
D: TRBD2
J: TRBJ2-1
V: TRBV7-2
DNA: TGTGCCAGCAGCTTACGCGGGAGTGGGTACCAGGAGCAGTTCTTC
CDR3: CASSLRGSGYQEQFF

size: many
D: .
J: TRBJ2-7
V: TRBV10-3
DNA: TGTGCCATCAGTGAACCGAGCTCCTACGAGCAGTACTTC
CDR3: CAISEPSSYEQYF

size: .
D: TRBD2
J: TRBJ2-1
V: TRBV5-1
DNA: TGCGCCAGCAGCTTGAGATTAGCGGGAGCCCATGAGCAGTTCTTC
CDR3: CASSLRLAGAHEQFF

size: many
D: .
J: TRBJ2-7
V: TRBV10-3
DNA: TGTGCCATCAGTGACCCGAAGACCTACGAGCAGTACTTC
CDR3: CAISDPKTYEQYF

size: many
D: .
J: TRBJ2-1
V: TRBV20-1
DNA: TGCAGTGCTAGAGGACAGTTAAGCTCCTACAATGAGCAGTTCTTC
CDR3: CSARGQLSSYNEQFF

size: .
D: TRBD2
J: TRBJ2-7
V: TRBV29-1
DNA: TGCAGCGTTGACTCGCGGGAGACCTTCTCCTACGAGCAGTACTTC
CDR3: CSVDSRETFSYEQYF

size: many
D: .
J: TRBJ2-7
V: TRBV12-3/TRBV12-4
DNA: TGTGCCAGCAGTTCTGGACGGGGCTACGAGCAGTACTTC
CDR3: CASSSGRGYEQYF

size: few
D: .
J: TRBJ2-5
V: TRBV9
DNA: TGTGCCAGCAGCGCACGGGGGCAAGAGACCCAGTACTTC
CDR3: CASSARGQETQYF

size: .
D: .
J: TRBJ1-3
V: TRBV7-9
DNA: TGTGCCAGCAGCTTAATGGTGAGAGGAAACACCATATATTTT
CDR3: CASSLMVRGNTIYF

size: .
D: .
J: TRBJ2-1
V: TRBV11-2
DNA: TGTGCCAGCAGCCTCGTCCCCCCCGGGGATGAGCAGTTCTTC
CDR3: CASSLVPPGDEQFF

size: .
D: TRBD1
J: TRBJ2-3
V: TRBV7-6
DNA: TGTGCCAGCAGCTTAGGCCCCGGGACAGGGTTGACAGATACGCAGTATTTT
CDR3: CASSLGPGTGLTDTQYF

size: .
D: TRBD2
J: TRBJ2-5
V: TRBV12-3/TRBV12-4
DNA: TGTGCCAGCAGTCTGACTAGCGGTAAAGAGACCCAGTACTTC
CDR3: CASSLTSGKETQYF

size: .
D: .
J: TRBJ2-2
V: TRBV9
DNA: TGTGCCAGCAGCGCCACCCCCACAGCGAACACCGGGGAGCTGTTTTTT
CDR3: CASSATPTANTGELFF

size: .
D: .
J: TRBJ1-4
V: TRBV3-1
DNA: TGTGCCAGCAGCCAAGGGTGGTTTAATGAAAAACTGTTTTTT
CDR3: CASSQGWFNEKLFF

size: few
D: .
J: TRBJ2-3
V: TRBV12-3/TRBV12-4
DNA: TGTGCCAGCAGTACACGTGGGACCACAGATACGCAGTATTTT
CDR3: CASSTRGTTDTQYF

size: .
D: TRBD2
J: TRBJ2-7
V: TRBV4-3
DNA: TGCGCCAGCAGCCAAGATTTCATTGGACTAGCGTCCTACGAGCAGTACTTC
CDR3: CASSQDFIGLASYEQYF

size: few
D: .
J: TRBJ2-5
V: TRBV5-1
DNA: TGCGCCAGCAGCCTCGGGAGAAAGACCCAGTACTTC
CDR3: CASSLGRKTQYF

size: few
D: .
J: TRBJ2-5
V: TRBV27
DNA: TGTGCCAGCAGTTTATCGACCTCGCTGCGGCAAGAGACCCAGTACTTC
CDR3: CASSLSTSLRQETQYF

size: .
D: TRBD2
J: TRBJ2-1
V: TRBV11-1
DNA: TGTGCCAGCCGGACTAGCGGAGGCTCCTACAATGAGCAGTTCTTC
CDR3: CASRTSGGSYNEQFF

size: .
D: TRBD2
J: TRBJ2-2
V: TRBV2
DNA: TGTGCCTCGCTAGCGGGAGTAGGGACCGGGGAGCTGTTTTTT
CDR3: CASLAGVGTGELFF

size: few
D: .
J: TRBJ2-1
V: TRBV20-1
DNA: TGCAGTGCTAGAGTTGGGAGGTACAATGAGCAGTTCTTC
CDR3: CSARVGRYNEQFF

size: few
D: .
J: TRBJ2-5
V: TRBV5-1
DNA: TGCGCCAGCAGCACTGGGGGGGGCCTCCAAGAGACCCAGTACTTC
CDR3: CASSTGGGLQETQYF

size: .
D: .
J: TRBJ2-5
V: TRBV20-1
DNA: TGCAGTGCCAGCCAGGGGGGGGGATTCGAGACCCAGTACTTC
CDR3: CSASQGGGFETQYF

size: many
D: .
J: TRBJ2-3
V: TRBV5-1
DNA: TGCGCCAGCAGCCCCTACCAGGGGATCGCAACAGATACGCAGTATTTT
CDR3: CASSPYQGIATDTQYF

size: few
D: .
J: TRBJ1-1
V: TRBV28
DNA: TGTGCCAGCAGTTTGTCAGGGGAGACTGAAGCTTTCTTT
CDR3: CASSLSGETEAFF

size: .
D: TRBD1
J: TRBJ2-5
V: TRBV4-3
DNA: TGCGCCAGCAGCCAAGACTCGGGACAGGGACGTGAAGAGACCCAGTACTTC
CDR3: CASSQDSGQGREETQYF

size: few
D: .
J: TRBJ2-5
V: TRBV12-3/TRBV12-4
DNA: TGTGCCAGCAGTTTAGTAGCCGGAGGCACCGAGACCCAGTACTTC
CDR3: CASSLVAGGTETQYF

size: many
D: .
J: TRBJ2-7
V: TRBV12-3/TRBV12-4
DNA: TGTGCCAGCAGTTTATTGGGCCAGGGCCCCTACGAGCAGTACTTC
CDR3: CASSLLGQGPYEQYF

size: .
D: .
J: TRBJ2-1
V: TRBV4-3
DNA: TGCGCCAGCAGCCAATCCGTGGGTCGCTCCTACAATGAGCAGTTCTTC
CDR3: CASSQSVGRSYNEQFF

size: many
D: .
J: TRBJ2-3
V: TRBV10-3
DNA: TGTGCCGCGCAGGGTACCGCAGATACGCAGTATTTT
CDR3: CAAQGTADTQYF

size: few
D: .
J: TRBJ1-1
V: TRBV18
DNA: TGTGCCAGCTCACCAGTGGGATTTTTTATGAACACTGAAGCTTTCTTT
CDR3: CASSPVGFFMNTEAFF

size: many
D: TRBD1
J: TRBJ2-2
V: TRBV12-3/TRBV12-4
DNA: TGTGCCAGCAGGCCCGCTGGGTCGGGACAGCCTGTAAAGAACACCGGGGAGCTGTTTTTT
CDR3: CASRPAGSGQPVKNTGELFF

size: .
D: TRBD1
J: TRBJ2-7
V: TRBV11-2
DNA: TGTGCCAGCAGCGGGTTGACAGGGAAAAGCCACGAGCAGTACTTC
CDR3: CASSGLTGKSHEQYF

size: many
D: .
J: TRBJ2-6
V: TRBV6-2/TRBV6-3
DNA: TGTGCCAGCAGCACCAGGTTCTCCTCTGGGGCCAACGTCCTGACTTTC
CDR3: CASSTRFSSGANVLTF

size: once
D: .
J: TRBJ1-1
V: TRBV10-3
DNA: TGTGCCATCAGTAGTAATCGGGGAACGAACACTGAAGCTTTCTTT
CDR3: CAISSNRGTNTEAFF

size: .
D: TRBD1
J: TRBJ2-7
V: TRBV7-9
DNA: TGTGCCAGCAGCTTAGGTCGACAGGGCTACGAGCAGTACTTC
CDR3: CASSLGRQGYEQYF

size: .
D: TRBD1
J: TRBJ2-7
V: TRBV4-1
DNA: TGCGCCAGCAGCCCGGACAGGGACAACGAGCAGTACTTC
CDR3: CASSPDRDNEQYF

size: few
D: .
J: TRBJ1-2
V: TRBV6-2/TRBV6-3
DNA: TGTGCCAGCAGTTACTCCCCGGTTCGGTCATATGGCTACACCTTC
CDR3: CASSYSPVRSYGYTF

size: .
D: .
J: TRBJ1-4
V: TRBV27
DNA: TGTGCCAGCAGCCCAACAGGGTTGGTGGCCTTTGCTAATGAAAAACTGTTTTTT
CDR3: CASSPTGLVAFANEKLFF

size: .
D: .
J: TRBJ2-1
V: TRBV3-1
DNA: TGTGCCAGCAGTCCCCAACTACTCTCCTACAATGAGCAGTTCTTC
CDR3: CASSPQLLSYNEQFF

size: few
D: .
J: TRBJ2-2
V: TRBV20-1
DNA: TGCAGTGCTAGACTACAGGGCGGAGGCGGGGAGCTGTTTTTT
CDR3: CSARLQGGGGELFF

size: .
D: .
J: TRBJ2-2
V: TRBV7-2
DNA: TGTGCCAGCAGCTTAGACGGTCTTAACACCGGGGAGCTGTTTTTT
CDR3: CASSLDGLNTGELFF

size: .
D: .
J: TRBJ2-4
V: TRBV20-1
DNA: TGCAGTGCTAGTTGGGCCGGCCTAAACATTCAGTACTTC
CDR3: CSASWAGLNIQYF